The 21 T cell receptor beta chains below all came from one sample that was sequenced in a study of T cell responses to AZD1222 COVID-19 vaccine. Data came from immunoSEQ multiplex PCR; TCRdb stores just in-frame clones and leaves some out. The table records some 170,000 clones, roughly nine tenths of them present only once. Source: peripheral blood, taken on day 0 of AZD1222 vaccination. The receptors shown here come from an adult in good health.

This clone appeared a single time. The chain has TRBV3-1 (or the pseudogene TRBV3-2) and TRBJ2-1, with 10 positions matching TRBD1. Unmatched junction bases numbered 12, after V lost 4 bases and J lost 9 bases. Germline CDR1 reads LGHDT; CDR2 reads YNNKEL (reference sequence). The CDR3 runs 16 residues. The CDR3 spells CASSLPGQGGRSEQFF. Written as DNA, the CDR3 is TGTGCCAGCAGCCTCCCAGGACAGGGGGGGCGTAGTGAGCAGTTCTTC.

V and J are TRBV5-1 and TRBJ1-1; D perhaps matches TRBD1 (5 bases). V shed 3 bases and J shed 5 bases, with 17 bases lying between them. This CDR3 has 15 amino acids. The germline V gene encodes CDR1 SGHRS and CDR2 YFSETQ. CDR3 in amino acids: CASSSQGQGGTEAFF. CDR3 sequence (DNA): TGCGCCAGCAGCTCCCAGGGCCAGGGTGGTACTGAAGCTTTCTTT.

This sequence joins TRBV13 and TRBJ1-2; D gene uncertain. CDR3 length: 13 residues. V shed 0 bases and J shed 8 bases, with 10 bases lying between them. Germline loops: CDR1 PRHDT, CDR2 FYEKMQ (reference sequence). The CDR3 here is CASSLGLGGGYTF. CDR3 coding DNA: TGTGCCAGCAGCTTAGGCCTGGGAGGAGGCTACACCTTC.

This sequence joins TRBV27 and TRBJ1-2; a weak D match, TRBD1 (6 bases). CDR1 and CDR2 (germline): MNHEY, SMNVEV (reference sequence). CDR3 length: 16 amino acids. Trimming pared 6 bases from V and 4 bases from J, leaving 21 bases between. This CDR3 reads CASRSSGAGLSYGYTF. The DNA for the CDR3 is TGTGCCAGCAGATCGTCAGGGGCGGGACTATCCTATGGCTACACCTTC.

J is TRBJ2-7 and V is TRBV5-4; 8 bases line up with TRBD2. The junction had 8 bases not matched to a gene; V was cut back by 2 bases and J by 4 bases. From germline, CDR1 is SGHNT and CDR2 YYREEE (reference sequence). The CDR3 contains 15 residues. The CDR3 loop is CASSFVPAGVYEQYF. The CDR3 coding sequence is TGTGCCAGCAGCTTTGTTCCAGCGGGGGTATACGAGCAGTACTTC.

This chain joins TRBV6-2 or TRBV6-3 and TRBJ1-5, with TRBD1 identical over 8 bases. Losses at the gene ends were 2 bases for V and 1 base for J; bases not matched to a gene: 7. Per the germline V gene, CDR1 is MNHEY and CDR2 is SVGEGT. CDR3 length: 17 residues. CDR3 DNA: TGTGCCAGCAGTTACCGGTCACAGGGGGTGAGCAATCAGCCCCAGCATTTT. Translated: CASSYRSQGVSNQPQHF.

This chain connects TRBV25-1 to TRBJ1-2; D gene unclear. V dropped 3 bases and J dropped 4 bases, with 15 bases sitting between them. The CDR3 length is 15 residues. Germline V gene lookup returns CDR1 MGHDK and CDR2 SYGVNS. Here the CDR3 DNA reads TGTGCCAGCAGTGATTCGGGTGGGCAGATCTATGGCTACACCTTC. It encodes CASSDSGGQIYGYTF.

This clone was picked up one time. V gene TRBV11-2 combines with J gene TRBJ2-3; 12 nucleotides line up with TRBD2. The germline gives CDR1 SGHAT, CDR2 FQNNGV. The V gene end was trimmed by 1 base and the J gene end by 2 bases; junction bases not matched to a gene: 7. The CDR3 extends over 18 amino acids. In DNA form, the CDR3 reads TGTGCCAGCAGCTTAGTGCCCCGACTAGCGGGAGTCACAGATACGCAGTATTTT. Protein sequence: CASSLVPRLAGVTDTQYF.

With regard to this clone: This specimen includes other DNA sequences encoding the same CDR3. V usage is TRBV9 and J usage is TRBJ1-1; D gene ambiguous. The CDR3 spans 14 residues. V lost 2 bases, J lost 1 base, and 9 bases lay in between. Germline CDR1 is SGDLS and CDR2 is YYNGEE. The CDR3 loop reads CASSVGPENTEAFF. The CDR3 DNA follows: TGTGCCAGCAGCGTTGGACCGGAGAACACTGAAGCTTTCTTT.

The CDR3 region is CSVETVPNTGELFF. The DNA for the CDR3 is TGCAGCGTTGAGACAGTCCCGAACACCGGGGAGCTGTTTTTT. V is TRBV29-1 and J is TRBJ2-2; a possible D gene is TRBD1 (5 bases). The CDR3 consists of 14 residues. The germline V gene encodes CDR1 SQVTM and CDR2 ANQGSEA. Trimming took off 3 bases at V and 0 bases at J, with 8 bases between the two ends.

V usage is TRBV29-1 and J usage is TRBJ2-5, with no clear D. This CDR3 has 13 amino acids. Trimming removed 7 bases at V and 6 bases at J, with 18 bases between. CDR1 and CDR2 (germline): SQVTM, ANQGSEA. CDR3: CSARDEVPKTQYF. The CDR3 coding sequence is TGCAGCGCCAGAGACGAAGTACCGAAGACCCAGTACTTC.

The CDR3 nucleotides are TGTGCCAGCAGCCAAAAGACAGCTTCCTACGAGCAGTACTTC. It codes for CASSQKTASYEQYF. The gene calls are TRBV3-1 (or the pseudogene TRBV3-2) and TRBJ2-7, with a weak D call TRBD1 (5 bases). The CDR3 sequence is 14 residues long. The germline V and J ends were trimmed by 2 bases and 1 base, with 9 bases remaining between them. CDR1 LGHDT and CDR2 YNNKEL come from the germline V gene (reference sequence).

The chain joins TRBV6-5 to TRBJ2-7; D could derive from TRBD1 or TRBD2 (5 bases each). This CDR3 has 14 residues. Per the germline V gene, CDR1 is MNHEY and CDR2 is SVGAGI. V was shortened by 7 bases and J by 3 bases, with 16 bases between the two germline ends. The CDR3 is CASKTTLGDYEQYV. The DNA of the CDR3 is TGTGCCAGCAAAACAACATTGGGGGACTACGAGCAGTACGTC.

The chain couples TRBV11-2 to TRBJ1-1, with 7 bases aligning to TRBD1. The V gene's germline CDR1 is SGHAT and CDR2 FQNNGV. With 4 bases clipped from V and 4 bases from J, the junction kept 3 bases outside the gene matches. The CDR3 totals 13 residues. The CDR3 here is CASSYRGLTEAFF. The CDR3 DNA reads as TGTGCCAGCAGCTACAGGGGACTCACTGAAGCTTTCTTT.

The rearrangement joins TRBV9 to TRBJ2-1; D may be TRBD1 (5 bases). The length of the CDR3 is 16 residues. Trimming took off 4 bases at V and 5 bases at J, with 19 bases between the two ends. The V gene's germline CDR1 is SGDLS and CDR2 YYNGEE. The CDR3 loop is CASSPFLPSRDNEQFF. CDR3 nucleotides: TGTGCCAGCAGCCCGTTTTTGCCGTCCAGGGACAATGAGCAGTTCTTC.

This chain joins TRBV25-1 and TRBJ1-1, with 8 bases that match TRBD1. The CDR3 extends over 11 amino acids. Germline loops: CDR1 MGHDK, CDR2 SYGVNS. After removal of 4 bases from V and 10 bases from J, the junction contained 2 bases not matched to a gene. CDR3 protein: CASSAGTGAFF. The CDR3 DNA reads TGTGCCAGCAGTGCCGGGACAGGAGCTTTCTTT.

This clone was observed once. The rearrangement joins TRBV3-1 (or the pseudogene TRBV3-2) to TRBJ2-2; D is possibly TRBD1 or TRBD2 (6 bases each). The V gene lost 7 bases and the J gene lost 4 bases, with 13 bases spanning the gap. The CDR3 consists of 14 residues. Germline lookup yields CDR1 LGHDT and CDR2 YNNKEL (reference sequence). CDR3 coding DNA: TGTGCCAGCACCCTAGGGGGAGGCACCGGGGAGCTGTTTTTT. Its translation is CASTLGGGTGELFF.

The V call is TRBV5-1, the J call TRBJ2-1; 11 bases map to TRBD2. V was pared by 0 bases and J by 8 bases, with 7 bases of the junction left unmatched. CDR1 is SGHRS and CDR2 is YFSETQ in the germline V gene. The CDR3 loop spans 16 amino acids. The CDR3 DNA reads as TGCGCCAGCAGCTTGGTACTAGCGGGAGCTTACGATGAGCAGTTCTTC. Amino acids: CASSLVLAGAYDEQFF.

The chain is built from TRBV30 and TRBJ2-7; 8 bases fit TRBD1. The CDR3 length is 12 residues. Unmatched junction bases numbered 5, after V lost 0 bases and J lost 10 bases. Germline loops: CDR1 GTSNPN, CDR2 SVGIG (reference sequence). In nucleotides, the CDR3 is TGTGCCTGGAGTGTGGGACAGGCCGAACAGTACTTC. It translates to CAWSVGQAEQYF.

This sequence joins TRBV3-1 (or the pseudogene TRBV3-2) and TRBJ1-5, with TRBD1 identical over 10 bases. Germline lookup yields CDR1 LGHDT and CDR2 YNNKEL (reference sequence). The V segment lost 4 bases and the J segment 4 bases; nucleotides outside the gene matches: 4. The CDR3 sequence is 15 residues long. The CDR3 sequence: CASSPRDRGNQPQHF. Written as DNA, the CDR3 is TGTGCCAGCAGCCCTCGGGACAGGGGAAATCAGCCCCAGCATTTT.

The chain links TRBV30 to TRBJ1-1; a weak D match, TRBD1 (6 bases). CDR3 size: 15 residues. Germline lookup yields CDR1 GTSNPN and CDR2 SVGIG (reference sequence). The germline V and J ends were trimmed by 4 bases and 1 base, with 16 bases remaining between them. The CDR3 sequence: CAWIFPWTANTEAFF. The CDR3 bases are TGTGCCTGGATATTCCCTTGGACAGCGAACACTGAAGCTTTCTTT.